This T cell receptor (beta chain) was sequenced during a study of blood T cell repertoires in COVID-19. Turning to the study itself: Sites in the United States, Italy and Spain provided acute and convalescent COVID-19 samples. PBMCs, B-cell-depleted T cells, or T cells provided the cDNA or gDNA that made up the material.

Across about two dozen US areas, participants ranged in age from 18 to 89 years. The study assigned cohorts using participant-reported clinical history. The CDR3 contains 14 residues. Trimming removed 7 bases from V and 14 bases from J; junction bases left unmatched: 17. Germline values: CDR1 SGDLS, CDR2 YYNGEE. Assay: immunoSEQ multiplex PCR; the TCRdb copy retains only in-frame clones and omits some. The sample contains 330,000 or so clones, about 92% of which appear only once. This chain uses TRBV9 with TRBJ2-3; TRBD1 matches 9 bases. Sequencing was done on a sample of PBMCs or T cells enriched from blood (not recorded which). This TCR derives from a woman between 25 and 40 years old who had recovered from COVID-19. CDR3 amino acids: CASCPGQGIGSLYF. CDR3 bases: TGTGCCAGCTGCCCGGGACAGGGAATTGGTTCTTTGTATTTT.